The 30 T cell receptor beta chains listed next were all sequenced from one sample in a study of human T cells and chemical hapten exposure. TCRdb re-derived calls from the RACE reads in MiXCR, one entry per CDR3 protein. The table includes roughly 96,000 distinct CDR3 sequences, 9.3% detected once. As for time point: patch test 2, 6 weeks after DPC sensitization. The treatment is: therapeutic diphenylcyclopropenone sensitization with weekly scalp DPC. The source material was whole blood, sampled in connection with sensitization to the hapten diphenylcyclopropenone (DPC). All receptors come from a woman in her 40s with alopecia areata. Some clones in this sample may be carry-over from other donors' samples.

This clonotype has more than one count but fewer than ten. The V call is TRBV18, the J call TRBJ1-1; possible D gene TRBD1, 5 bases. V gave up 2 bases and J gave up 5 bases, with 15 bases separating them. The germline V gene encodes CDR1 KGHSH and CDR2 LQKENI. The CDR3 is 15 amino acids. CDR3 DNA sequence: TGTGCCAGCTCACCAATCCAGGGAAGTGGGACTGAAGCTTTCTTT. This codes for CASSPIQGSGTEAFF.

The sample holds a few counts of this clonotype. The CDR3 DNA reads as TGCAGTGCTGTCCCCTGGCAGGGATCCTACGAGCAGTACTTC. This encodes CSAVPWQGSYEQYF. The chain links TRBV20-1 to TRBJ2-7, with D perhaps matching TRBD1 (5 bases). Germline assignment: CDR1 DFQATT and CDR2 SNEGSKA (reference sequence). V was shortened by 5 bases and J by 1 base, with 15 bases between the two germline ends. CDR3 length: 14 residues.

The chain couples TRBV18 to TRBJ2-3; 7 nucleotides align to TRBD2. CDR1 KGHSH and CDR2 LQKENI come from the germline V gene. Trimming cost V 3 bases and J 4 bases; bases outside gene matches: 7. The CDR3 covers 15 residues. In DNA form, the CDR3 reads TGTGCCAGCTCACCCTCCAGCGGGACCCCAGATACGCAGTATTTT. This gives the protein CASSPSSGTPDTQYF.

This clonotype has a handful of counts. The genes are TRBV28 and TRBJ1-1; no reliable D call. Germline V CDR1 and CDR2: MDHEN, SYDVKM. Trimming removed 5 bases at V and 8 bases at J, with 6 bases between. The CDR3 runs 10 residues. The CDR3 sequence: CASSGDEAFF. The CDR3 nucleotides are TGTGCCAGCAGTGGTGACGAAGCTTTCTTT.

The V gene is TRBV20-1, the J gene TRBJ1-2; D not certain. Trimming left V 5 bases short and J 4 bases short, with 11 bases between. This CDR3 contains 12 residues. Looked up from germline, CDR1 is DFQATT and CDR2 is SNEGSKA (reference sequence). The CDR3 coding sequence is TGCAGTGCTTCCCGGGGTCTCTATGGCTACACCTTC. This codes for CSASRGLYGYTF.

This clonotype was seen at least ten times. This rearrangement joins TRBV28 to TRBJ2-7, with D possibly matching TRBD1 (6 bases). V gave up 6 bases and J gave up 5 bases, with 17 bases separating them. The germline CDR1 and CDR2 sequences are MDHEN and SYDVKM. The CDR3 has 14 residues. CDR3 DNA sequence: TGTGCCAGCAGCTTGGACAGTTGGATAAACGAGCAGTACTTC. This encodes CASSLDSWINEQYF. Supplemented by reference TRBV28 and TRBJ2-7, the full variable domain reads DVKVTQSSRYLVKRTGEKVFLECVQDMDHENMFWYRQDPGLGLRLIYFSYDVKMKEKGDIPEGYSVSREKKERFSLILESASTNQTSMYLCASSLDSWINEQYFGPGTRLTVT.

The chain uses TRBV5-1 and TRBJ2-1; D gene uncertain. Germline V gene lookup returns CDR1 SGHRS and CDR2 YFSETQ. V lost 3 bases to trimming and J lost 4 bases, with 5 bases between them. The CDR3 runs to 12 residues. CDR3 loop: CASSWAYNEQFF. The CDR3 DNA reads TGCGCCAGCAGCTGGGCGTACAATGAGCAGTTCTTC.

There are many counts of this clonotype. The V gene is TRBV4-2, the J gene TRBJ2-1, with 9 bases identical to TRBD2. From germline, CDR1 is LGHNA and CDR2 YNFKEQ. This CDR3 has 18 amino acids. The ends lost 0 bases at V and 0 bases at J; junction bases unmatched: 6. CDR3 sequence reads: CASSQEEFSGSSYNEQFF. CDR3 coding DNA: TGTGCCAGCAGCCAAGAGGAGTTTAGCGGGAGCTCCTACAATGAGCAGTTCTTC.

This chain uses TRBV7-6 with TRBJ2-7; D remains ambiguous. The germline gives CDR1 SGHVS, CDR2 FNYEAQ. The CDR3 runs 13 residues. V was cut by 1 base and J by 4 bases, with 8 bases left in between. CDR3: CASSLEAPYEQYF. The CDR3 nucleotides read TGTGCCAGCAGCTTAGAGGCGCCTTACGAGCAGTACTTC.

The chain has TRBV6-4 and TRBJ1-5; D may be TRBD1 (5 bases). The CDR3 contains 17 residues. The V gene's germline CDR1 is MRHNA and CDR2 SNTAGT. V was clipped by 6 bases and J by 1 base, with 19 bases between them. CDR3: CASRLSLEGPSNQPQHF. CDR3 nucleotides: TGTGCCAGCAGACTCTCGTTGGAGGGGCCAAGCAATCAGCCCCAGCATTTT.

This clonotype was found a few times. The gene calls are TRBV14 and TRBJ2-2; tentatively, D is TRBD1 (6 bases). Germline V gene data show CDR1 as SGHDN and CDR2 as FVKESK. Trimming took 4 bases from V and 7 from J, leaving 13 bases between them. The length of the CDR3 is 14 residues. CDR3: CASSRSTGFGELFF. The DNA for the CDR3 is TGTGCCAGCAGCCGGAGTACAGGGTTCGGGGAGCTGTTTTTT. Complete variable domain (other parts from reference TRBV14 and TRBJ2-2): EAGVTQFPSHSVIEKGQTVTLRCDPISGHDNLYWYRRVMGKEIKFLLHFVKESKQDESGMPNNRFLAERTGGTYSTLKVQPAELEDSGVYFCASSRSTGFGELFFGEGSRLTVL.

This clonotype was seen repeatedly, ten times or more. V usage is TRBV10-3 and J usage is TRBJ2-1; TRBD2 agrees at 9 bases. V trimming: 8 bases; J trimming: 4 bases; junction bases outside the gene matches: 6. Looked up from germline, CDR1 is ENHRY and CDR2 is SYGVKD. The CDR3 loop spans 14 amino acids. Written as DNA, the CDR3 is TGTGCCATCGGGGCGCGGGAGGGGTACAATGAGCAGTTCTTC. As protein: CAIGAREGYNEQFF.

The CDR3 nucleotides are TGTGCCAGCAGTTACAGCTCAGAGACCCAGTACTTC. This encodes CASSYSSETQYF. V usage is TRBV12-3 or TRBV12-4 and J usage is TRBJ2-5; D not certain. This CDR3 contains 12 residues. The V end lost 4 bases, the J end lost 4 bases, and 7 bases lay between the germline ends.

In this sample, this clonotype turned up a few times. The chain carries TRBV20-1 and TRBJ2-1; the match to TRBD2 covers 8 bases. Trimming took 6 bases from V and 1 from J; bases not matched to a gene: 8. The CDR3 runs to 15 residues. Germline-derived CDR1 and CDR2 are DFQATT and SNEGSKA (reference sequence). The CDR3 bases are TGCAGTGCCTCACAGAGCGGGAGATCCTACAATGAGCAGTTCTTC. It yields the protein CSASQSGRSYNEQFF.

This chain uses TRBV7-6 with TRBJ2-2; 7 bases are a match to TRBD2. Trimming cost V 1 base and J 3 bases; bases outside gene matches: 5. Germline values: CDR1 SGHVS, CDR2 FNYEAQ. This CDR3 is 16 amino acids long. The CDR3 DNA sequence: TGTGCCAGCAGCTTAGTGCGGGAGTGGGACACCGGGGAGCTGTTTTTT. Translating it yields CASSLVREWDTGELFF.

CDR3 in DNA: TGTGCCAGCAGCTTAATTCCCGGAGGGGCCCGCACAGATACGCAGTATTTT. Residues: CASSLIPGGARTDTQYF. V is TRBV13 and J is TRBJ2-3, with TRBD2 as a possible D gene (6 bases). V lost 2 bases to trimming and J lost 1 base, with 16 bases between them. CDR1 is PRHDT, CDR2 FYEKMQ, per germline (reference sequence). The CDR3 runs to 17 residues.

This clonotype has ten or more counts. This chain joins TRBV28 and TRBJ2-7; D is uncertain. The V end lost 3 bases, the J end lost 7 bases, and 10 bases lay between the germline ends. The CDR3 sequence is 12 residues long. CDR1 is MDHEN and CDR2 is SYDVKM in the germline V gene. CDR3: CASSLPVREQYF. In DNA, the CDR3 is TGTGCCAGCAGTTTGCCCGTTCGGGAGCAGTACTTC.

The J gene is TRBJ1-1, the V gene TRBV3-1, with 8 bases fitting TRBD1. The CDR3 covers 15 residues. V dropped 0 bases and J dropped 2; count of bases not matched to a gene: 2. In germline, CDR1 is LGHDT, CDR2 YNNKEL (reference sequence). The CDR3 DNA reads TGTGCCAGCAGCCAAGAACCAGGGGGCAACACTGAAGCTTTCTTT. This gives the protein CASSQEPGGNTEAFF.

V is TRBV9 and J is TRBJ1-2, with 9 bases fitting TRBD1. Germline V gene lookup returns CDR1 SGDLS and CDR2 YYNGEE. This CDR3 contains 14 residues. V lost 0 bases and J lost 4; bases outside the gene matches: 1. CDR3 residues: CASSVGTGVYGYTF. CDR3 nucleotides: TGTGCCAGCAGCGTAGGGACAGGGGTCTATGGCTACACCTTC.

This clonotype has ten or more counts. The chain uses TRBV20-1 and TRBJ2-3, with D unclear. CDR3 length: 13 amino acids. In germline, CDR1 is DFQATT, CDR2 SNEGSKA (reference sequence). Trimming pared 3 bases from V and 4 bases from J, leaving 11 bases between. The CDR3 reads CSARPEWSDTQYF. The CDR3 DNA reads as TGCAGTGCTAGGCCGGAGTGGTCAGATACGCAGTATTTT.

This clonotype was seen at least ten times. V usage is TRBV11-2 and J usage is TRBJ1-5, with D tentatively TRBD1 (5 bases). Germline V lookup: CDR1 SGHAT, CDR2 FQNNGV. V was shortened by 3 bases and J by 4 bases, with 7 bases between the two germline ends. The CDR3 runs 13 residues. DNA of the CDR3: TGTGCCAGCAGCTTTGGGACGAATCAGCCCCAGCATTTT. Protein: CASSFGTNQPQHF.

The table lists this clonotype with many counts. The gene calls are TRBV6-4 and TRBJ2-1; weak D call: TRBD2 (5 bases). The CDR3 loop spans 16 amino acids. Trimming removed 0 bases at V and 8 bases at J, with 17 bases between. Germline V CDR1 and CDR2: MRHNA, SNTAGT. Written as DNA, the CDR3 is TGTGCCAGCAGTGACTCCGCGGGTCCAGCTGGCCATGAGCAGTTCTTC. It encodes CASSDSAGPAGHEQFF.

The V gene is TRBV5-5, the J gene TRBJ2-7; TRBD2 matches at 8 bases. V lost 0 bases, J lost 5 bases, and 4 bases stayed unmatched. The length of the CDR3 is 14 residues. The germline CDR1 and CDR2 sequences are SGHKS and YYEKEE (reference sequence). Here the CDR3 DNA reads TGTGCCAGCAGCTTGGTAGGGACTAGTCACGAGCAGTACTTC. Translated: CASSLVGTSHEQYF.

This clonotype came up a few times. V and J are TRBV6-4 and TRBJ2-1; no reliable D call. This CDR3 contains 13 residues. Trimming stripped 6 bases from V and 5 bases from J, with 11 bases between. Germline-derived CDR1 and CDR2 are MRHNA and SNTAGT. Written as DNA, the CDR3 is TGTGCCAGCAGCCCCGACTTACACAATGAGCAGTTCTTC. It specifies CASSPDLHNEQFF.

The chain joins TRBV29-1 to TRBJ2-3; the D gene is possibly TRBD2 (6 bases). The CDR3 runs 13 residues. Trimming removed 4 bases from V and 4 bases from J, with 12 bases in between. Germline V gene sequence: CDR1 SQVTM, CDR2 ANQGSEA. For the CDR3, the DNA is TGCAGCGTTGGACTAGATTATCCAGATACGCAGTATTTT. This codes for CSVGLDYPDTQYF.

The CDR3 loop reads CASSHPGQRGYEQYF. The DNA of the CDR3 is TGTGCCAGCAGCCACCCTGGGCAGCGGGGGTACGAGCAGTACTTC. This chain links TRBV14 with TRBJ2-7; 8 nucleotides agree with TRBD2. The CDR3 is made up of 15 amino acids. The V gene end was trimmed by 3 bases and the J gene end by 4 bases; junction bases not matched to a gene: 8. The germline gives CDR1 SGHDN, CDR2 FVKESK. Drawing the rest from reference TRBV14 and TRBJ2-7, the complete variable domain is EAGVTQFPSHSVIEKGQTVTLRCDPISGHDNLYWYRRVMGKEIKFLLHFVKESKQDESGMPNNRFLAERTGGTYSTLKVQPAELEDSGVYFCASSHPGQRGYEQYFGPGTRLTVT.

This clonotype was seen at least ten times. V and J are TRBV6-2 or TRBV6-3 and TRBJ1-1; no reliable D call. Germline loops: CDR1 MNHEY, CDR2 SVGEGT. The V gene lost 8 bases and the J gene lost 10 bases, with 20 bases spanning the gap. The CDR3 totals 13 residues. In DNA, the CDR3 is TGTGCCAGCCGGACCGGTCCAAGCGGTGGAGCTTTCTTT. It translates to CASRTGPSGGAFF.

This clonotype turned up a few times. V and J are TRBV5-1 and TRBJ2-7; 9 nucleotides align to TRBD1. The germline gives CDR1 SGHRS, CDR2 YFSETQ. The CDR3 consists of 16 residues. The ends lost 0 bases at V and 3 bases at J; junction bases unmatched: 7. The CDR3 region is CASSLAPDRGIYEQYF. CDR3 coding DNA: TGCGCCAGCAGCTTGGCCCCGGACAGGGGAATCTACGAGCAGTACTTC.

The chain combines TRBV12-3 or TRBV12-4 with TRBJ2-5; the D call may be TRBD1 or TRBD2 (5 bases each). Trimming removed 2 bases at V and 5 bases at J, with 21 bases between. The CDR3 loop spans 17 amino acids. In DNA form, the CDR3 reads TGTGCCAGCAGTTTATCCCTCACGGGGCTCCGCCCGGAGACCCAGTACTTC. This codes for CASSLSLTGLRPETQYF.

The chain couples TRBV18 to TRBJ1-5, with D unresolved. V was shortened by 2 bases and J by 3 bases, with 8 bases between the two germline ends. The CDR3 consists of 14 residues. The germline gives CDR1 KGHSH, CDR2 LQKENI. The CDR3 here is CASSPADSNQPQHF. The CDR3 nucleotides are TGTGCCAGCTCACCAGCGGATTCCAATCAGCCCCAGCATTTT.